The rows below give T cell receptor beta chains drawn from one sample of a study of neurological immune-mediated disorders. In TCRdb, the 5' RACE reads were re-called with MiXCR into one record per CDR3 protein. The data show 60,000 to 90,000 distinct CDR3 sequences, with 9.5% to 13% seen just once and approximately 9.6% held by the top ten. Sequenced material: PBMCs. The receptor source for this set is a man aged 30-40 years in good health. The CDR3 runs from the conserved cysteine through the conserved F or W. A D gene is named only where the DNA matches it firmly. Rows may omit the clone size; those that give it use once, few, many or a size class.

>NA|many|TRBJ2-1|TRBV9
TGTGCCAGCAGCGCCTCGCCGGGACAATACAATGAGCAGTTCTTC
CASSASPGQYNEQFF
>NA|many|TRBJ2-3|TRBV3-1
TGTGCCAGCAGCCAAGAGGAGGGTACGCAGTATTTT
CASSQEEGTQYF
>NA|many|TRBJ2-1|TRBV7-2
TGTGCCAGCAGCTTAGCCACTAGCCTCAATGAGCAGTTCTTC
CASSLATSLNEQFF
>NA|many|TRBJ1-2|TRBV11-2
TGTGCCAGCAGCTTATCCGCAAAAGATTATGGCTACACCTTC
CASSLSAKDYGYTF
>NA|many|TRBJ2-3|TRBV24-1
TGTGCCACCAGTGATCCAGAGAGAACGGCCCGTAGCACAGATACGCAGTATTTT
CATSDPERTARSTDTQYF
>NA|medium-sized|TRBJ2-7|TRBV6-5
TGTGCCAGCAGTTATGACCAGGGGACCTACGAGCAGTACTTC
CASSYDQGTYEQYF
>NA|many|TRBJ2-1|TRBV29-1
TGCAGCGTTGAAGCTTCGGAGCGGAGCTCCTACAATGAGCAGTTCTTC
CSVEASERSSYNEQFF
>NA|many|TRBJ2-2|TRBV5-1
TGCGCCAGCAGTCACGTGGGAGACGGGGACACCGGGGAGCTGTTTTTT
CASSHVGDGDTGELFF
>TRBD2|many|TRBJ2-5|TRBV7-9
TGTGCCAGCAGCTTGTCGACTAGCGGGAGCTTCCAAGAGACCCAGTACTTC
CASSLSTSGSFQETQYF
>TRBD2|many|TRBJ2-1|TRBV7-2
TGTGCCAGCAGCTTGGGGGGGTCCTACAATGAGCAGTTCTTC
CASSLGGSYNEQFF
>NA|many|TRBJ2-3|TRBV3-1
TGTGCCAGCGGTCACACAGATACGCAGTATTTT
CASGHTDTQYF
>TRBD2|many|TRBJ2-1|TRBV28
TGTGCCAGCAGTGGGACCACAGGGGGGACTAGCGGGATAATCCCCGACAATGAGCAGTTCTTC
CASSGTTGGTSGIIPDNEQFF
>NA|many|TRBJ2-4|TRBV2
TGTGCCAGCAGATTCGCCCCCGAAAACATTCAGTACTTC
CASRFAPENIQYF
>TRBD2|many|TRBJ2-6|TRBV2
TGTGCCAGCAGGCGGGGGAATGGGGCCAACGTCCTGACTTTC
CASRRGNGANVLTF
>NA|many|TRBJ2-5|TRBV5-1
TGCGCCAGCAGCTCCCAAGGGGAGACCCAGTACTTC
CASSSQGETQYF
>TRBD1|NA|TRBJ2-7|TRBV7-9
TGTGCCAGCAGCCCAGGGACAGGGGGTCTGGGGCAGTACTTC
CASSPGTGGLGQYF
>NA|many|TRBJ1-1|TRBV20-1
TGCAGTGCTAGGGAGGACCCGAACACTGAAGCTTTCTTT
CSAREDPNTEAFF
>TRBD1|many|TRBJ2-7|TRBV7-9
TGTGCCAGCAGCTTAGCGCTCGGGACAGGGGGTTATGGCGAGCAGTACTTC
CASSLALGTGGYGEQYF
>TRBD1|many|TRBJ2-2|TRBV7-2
TGTGCCAGCAGCTTTACAGGGGTTGCCGGGGAGCTGTTTTTT
CASSFTGVAGELFF
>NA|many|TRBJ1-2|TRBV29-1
TGCAGCGTTGATCGGGGTTTCTATGGCTACACCTTC
CSVDRGFYGYTF
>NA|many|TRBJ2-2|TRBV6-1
TGTGCCGGACAGACCGACACGGAGCCCGGGGAGCTGTTTTTT
CAGQTDTEPGELFF
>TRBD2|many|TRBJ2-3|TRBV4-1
TGCGCCAGCAGCCAAGCTAGCGGGATTTCCACAGATACGCAGTATTTT
CASSQASGISTDTQYF
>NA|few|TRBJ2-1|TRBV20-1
TGCAGTGCTAGAGATGTGAGGACTTCCTCCTCCTACAATGAGCAGTTCTTC
CSARDVRTSSSYNEQFF
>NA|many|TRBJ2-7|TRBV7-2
TGTGCCAGCAGGGAGGGGGACAGCGTGTTCTACGAGCAGTACTTC
CASREGDSVFYEQYF
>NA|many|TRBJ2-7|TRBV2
TGTGCCAGTAGCAGGGTGATTTTCGACGAGCAGTACTTC
CASSRVIFDEQYF
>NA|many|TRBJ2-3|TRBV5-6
TGTGCCAGCGGGAAAGCGGGCAGCACAGATACGCAGTATTTT
CASGKAGSTDTQYF
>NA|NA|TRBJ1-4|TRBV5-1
TGCGCCAGCCGCGACCTTGAAGACCCCGGGGAAAAACTGTTTTTT
CASRDLEDPGEKLFF
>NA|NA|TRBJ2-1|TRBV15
TGTGCCACCAGCCTAGACCGGGGGCAGTACAATGAGCAGTTCTTC
CATSLDRGQYNEQFF
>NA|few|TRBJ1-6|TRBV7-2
TGTGCCAGCAGCTTAGAGGCAGCTTATAATTCACCCCTCCACTTT
CASSLEAAYNSPLHF
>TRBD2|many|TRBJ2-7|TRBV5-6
TGTGCCAGCAGCTTGGTAGGCGGGAGGAACTACGAGCAGTACTTC
CASSLVGGRNYEQYF
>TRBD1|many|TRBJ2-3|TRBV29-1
TGCAGCGCTGTGACAGGGCTCACAGATACGCAGTATTTT
CSAVTGLTDTQYF
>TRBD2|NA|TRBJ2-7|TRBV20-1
TGCAGTGCTAGAGCCGGGCGGGAGTACCACGAACAGTACTTC
CSARAGREYHEQYF
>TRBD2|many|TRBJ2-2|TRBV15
TGTGCCACCAGCAGAGATTATTGGGCTAGCGGGGCTAACACCGGGGAGCTGTTTTTT
CATSRDYWASGANTGELFF
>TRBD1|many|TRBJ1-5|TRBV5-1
TGCGCCAGCAGCTCCGGGACAGGGGGCCATCAGCCCCAGCATTTT
CASSSGTGGHQPQHF
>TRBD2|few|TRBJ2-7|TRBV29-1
TGCAGCGCCCTCGGGGACCTAGCGGACGAGCAGTACTTC
CSALGDLADEQYF
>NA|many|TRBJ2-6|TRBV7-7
TGTGCCAGCAGCCTTGGGGCGGGGGGGGCCAACGTCCTGACTTTC
CASSLGAGGANVLTF
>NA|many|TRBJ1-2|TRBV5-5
TGTGCCAGCAGCGCCGCCGGAGGGCGGAGTAGGTTCTATGGCTACACCTTC
CASSAAGGRSRFYGYTF
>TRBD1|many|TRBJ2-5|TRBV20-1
TGCAGTGCAAGGGACAGGGGCCTGTATTTGCGAGGGAGGCGGGAGACCCAGTACTTC
CSARDRGLYLRGRRETQYF
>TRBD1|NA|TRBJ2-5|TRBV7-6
TGTGCCAGCAGCTCAGCCAGGGGGCAGGGGGAGACCCAGTACTTC
CASSSARGQGETQYF
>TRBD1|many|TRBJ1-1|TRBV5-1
TGCGCCAGCAGCTTCACAGGGGGAAACACTGAAGCTTTCTTT
CASSFTGGNTEAFF